The sequence of this T cell receptor (beta chain) was determined in a study of shared clonotypes between healthy human individuals. The naive CD8 population came from CD45RO-negative cells selected for CCR7, without terminally differentiated effector memory CD45RA+ cells. Donors were Caucasian adults residing in Nashville, Tennessee, USA. The CDR3 is made up of 14 amino acids. Losses at the gene ends were 5 bases for V and 11 bases for J; bases not matched to a gene: 12. Germline values: CDR1 MDHEN, CDR2 SYDVKM. Study outcomes and limitations: The rarefaction results pointed to incomplete sorted-subset sequencing despite large depth. The four-donor shared clonotypes exceeded non-shared clonotypes in generation probability, with non-shared ones scoring lower. Memory subsets generally showed smaller estimated richness than naive subsets did.

Produced via immunoSEQ multiplex PCR; TCRdb's table is partial and in-frame only. This table has about 2 million clones, about 95% appearing once. The sample holds one count of this clone. Antigen unknown. Sequenced material: naive CD8+ T cells sorted from blood. This TCR was recovered from a man aged 18 to 29 in good health. This chain joins TRBV28 and TRBJ1-5, with 7 bases lining up with TRBD1. The CDR3 region is CASSETGASKTQHF. The CDR3 DNA reads TGTGCCAGCAGTGAAACAGGGGCATCGAAGACCCAGCATTTT.